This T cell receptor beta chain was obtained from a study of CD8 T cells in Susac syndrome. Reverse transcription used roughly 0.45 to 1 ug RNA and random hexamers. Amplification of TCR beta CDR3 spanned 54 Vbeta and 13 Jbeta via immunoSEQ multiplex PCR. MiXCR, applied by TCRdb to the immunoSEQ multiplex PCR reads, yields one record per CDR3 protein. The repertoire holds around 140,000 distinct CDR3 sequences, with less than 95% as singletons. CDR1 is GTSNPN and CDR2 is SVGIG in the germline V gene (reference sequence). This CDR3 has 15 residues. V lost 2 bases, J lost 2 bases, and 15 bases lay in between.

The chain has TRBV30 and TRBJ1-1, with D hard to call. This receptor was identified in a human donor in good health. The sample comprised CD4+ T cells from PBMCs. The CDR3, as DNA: TGTGCCTGGAGTATCCCGACACGAATAAACACTGAAGCTTTCTTT. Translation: CAWSIPTRINTEAFF.